This T cell receptor beta chain is from a study of a mutant IDH1 vaccine in newly diagnosed glioma. Study as a whole: Sex distribution of treated patients was around 62% male and about 38% female; mean age was 40.4 years. Most patients had received both radiotherapy and temozolomide, the prior options being radiotherapy, temozolomide, or both.

In the case of this clone: Its specificity is not known.

Time point of the sample: baseline, week 1 (first vaccination visit). Treatment here: pre-vaccination baseline after standard-of-care therapy. The CDR3 sequence is 15 residues long. The germline V gene encodes CDR1 MDHEN and CDR2 SYDVKM. The V end was cut by 7 bases, the J end by 0 bases, with 13 bases between. Overall study findings and caveats: A vaccine-induced immune response developed in roughly 93% of the patients. Alterations occurring in top peripheral T cell clonotypes seemed unrelated to pseudoprogression.

The method was immunoSEQ multiplex PCR; TCRdb's version includes in-frame clones alone and lacks a portion of them. The sample has over 45,000 clones, about 90% seen once; the top ten hold about 2.5%. The material sequenced was PBMCs, taken from a glioma patient treated with radiotherapy, temozolomide or both. This rearrangement joins TRBV28 to TRBJ1-5; D possibly corresponds to TRBD1 (6 bases). This receptor was taken from a man in his forties or fifties with glioma. The CDR3 protein is CASIQGTLSNQPQHF. DNA of the CDR3: TGTGCCAGCATACAGGGTACCCTTAGCAATCAGCCCCAGCATTTT.